This is a list of T cell receptor beta chains from one sample in a study of T-cell memory formation after mild COVID-19. Via MiXCR, TCRdb re-called the 5' RACE reads, giving one row per CDR3 protein. The sample has 300,000 to 350,000 distinct CDR3 sequences; 10% to 15% are singletons. The sequenced sample was PBMCs or a T cell subset sorted from them (not recorded which). These TCRs come from a man aged 18 to 29 who had mild COVID-19 (a few samples of this study predate the infection). Cell type and time point are not known. Each CDR3 is given with its conserved first and last residue. A D gene is named only where the DNA matches it firmly. Clone sizes are given selectively: once, few, many, or a class where the clone is expanded.

TRBV10-3	TRBJ2-7	few	TRBD1	TGTGCCACTGGGACAGGGGCATACGAGCAGTACTTC	CATGTGAYEQYF
TRBV6-6	TRBJ2-3	few	TRBD1	TGTGCCAGCAGTTACTCTTCATACAGGGGGGCCACAGATACGCAGTATTTT	CASSYSSYRGATDTQYF
TRBV28	TRBJ1-1	-	TRBD1	TGTGCCAGCGCAGGGGGCGCGCTTAGGACTGAAGCTTTCTTT	CASAGGALRTEAFF
TRBV29-1	TRBJ2-5	-	-	TGCAGCGTTGAGGGGCGGGCGGGCCAAGAGACCCAGTACTTC	CSVEGRAGQETQYF
TRBV27	TRBJ2-3	few	-	TGTGCCAGCAGACGACCTTCGGGGATTGGTACAGATACGCAGTATTTT	CASRRPSGIGTDTQYF
TRBV7-2	TRBJ2-5	few	-	TGTGCCAGCAGCTTGGAAACATGGGGGAAAGAGACCCAGTACTTC	CASSLETWGKETQYF
TRBV9	TRBJ2-6	-	-	TGTGCCAGCAGCGTACCTAGGAGCTCTGGGGCCAACGTCCTGACTTTC	CASSVPRSSGANVLTF
TRBV7-8	TRBJ2-7	-	-	TGTGCCAGCAGCCCGGACTCCCGCTCCTACGAGCAGTACTTC	CASSPDSRSYEQYF
TRBV7-2	TRBJ2-1	-	-	TGTGCCAGCAGCTTGGATCTGAGGGGCAGCTCCTACAATGAGCAGTTCTTC	CASSLDLRGSSYNEQFF
TRBV6-2/TRBV6-3	TRBJ2-1	-	-	TGTGCCAGCAGTTACAGGAGGGTATCGGGGAATGAGCAGTTCTTC	CASSYRRVSGNEQFF
TRBV6-2/TRBV6-3	TRBJ1-4	few	-	TGTGCCAGCAGTTACGCCAGGGGAAATGAAAAACTGTTTTTT	CASSYARGNEKLFF
TRBV7-4	TRBJ2-7	few	TRBD1	TGTGCCAGCAGCTCTCACCGGGACAGCACCTACGAGCAGTACTTC	CASSSHRDSTYEQYF
TRBV6-6	TRBJ2-3	many	-	TGTGCCAGCAGACTTAGCGGCACCGGCGCAGATACGCAGTATTTT	CASRLSGTGADTQYF
TRBV10-2	TRBJ2-5	-	-	TGCGCCAGCAGCCCCGCGCTAGAGACCCAGTACTTC	CASSPALETQYF
TRBV7-2	TRBJ2-7	many	TRBD2	TGTGCCAGCAGTACCGTTGGTGCGGGGGGCGAGCAGTACTTC	CASSTVGAGGEQYF
TRBV7-3	TRBJ2-1	-	TRBD2	TGTGCCAGCAGCTTAAACAGCGGGGGGTTTTATGAGCAGTTCTTC	CASSLNSGGFYEQFF
TRBV6-1	TRBJ2-7	-	-	TGTGCCAGCAGTCGAGACCAGGGTCTCTACGAGCAGTACTTC	CASSRDQGLYEQYF
TRBV6-1	TRBJ2-5	-	-	TGTGCCAGCAGTGAGTACAGCCTTCAAGAGACCCAGTACTTC	CASSEYSLQETQYF
TRBV5-1	TRBJ2-3	few	TRBD1	TGCGCCAGCAGCTTGGGGGGACAGGGCAGGGATACGCAGTATTTT	CASSLGGQGRDTQYF
TRBV3-1	TRBJ2-1	-	TRBD1	TGTGCCAGCAGCCCAATGGACAGGCTCGCCTACAATGAGCAGTTCTTC	CASSPMDRLAYNEQFF
TRBV6-5	TRBJ1-5	-	-	TGTGCCAGCAGGAAACGAGGGGTACGGGAGGGGCAGCCCCAGCATTTT	CASRKRGVREGQPQHF
TRBV27	TRBJ2-1	-	-	TGTGCCAGCAGTTTGGGCAGCGGCCAATACAATGAGCAGTTCTTC	CASSLGSGQYNEQFF
TRBV5-4	TRBJ2-2	-	TRBD2	TGTGCCAGCAGCTTGGCCGGGGGGTACACCGGGGAGCTGTTTTTT	CASSLAGGYTGELFF
TRBV12-3/TRBV12-4	TRBJ1-4	few	-	TGTGCCAGCAGTTTAGATGCGGGGGGAAAGTTAAGGCTGTTTTTT	CASSLDAGGKLRLFF
TRBV5-6	TRBJ1-2	-	TRBD1	TGTGCCAGCAGCCTGACAGGGTTTCCCTATGGCTACACCTTC	CASSLTGFPYGYTF
TRBV9	TRBJ2-7	-	-	TGTGCCAGCAGCGTAGTGGGGGCGAGGGACGAGCAGTACTTC	CASSVVGARDEQYF
TRBV7-9	TRBJ1-4	-	-	TGTGCCAGCAGCCCTGACGGGGCCGGTAATGAAAAACTGTTTTTT	CASSPDGAGNEKLFF
TRBV9	TRBJ1-5	-	-	TGTGCCAGCAGCATCTCGGGCAGGGGTCAGCCCCAGCATTTT	CASSISGRGQPQHF
TRBV5-6	TRBJ1-1	-	-	TGTGCCAGCAGCTTGGAGCAGTTGAACACTGAAGCTTTCTTT	CASSLEQLNTEAFF
TRBV12-3/TRBV12-4	TRBJ2-5	few	-	TGTGCCAGCAACACTGCTGGACTCCAAGAGACCCAGTACTTC	CASNTAGLQETQYF
TRBV4-3	TRBJ2-1	-	TRBD1	TGCGCCAGCAGCCAGCTTGGACAGGGCGGAGATGAGCAGTTCTTC	CASSQLGQGGDEQFF
TRBV2	TRBJ2-5	few	-	TGTGCCAGCCAGTACATGGAGACCCAGTACTTC	CASQYMETQYF
TRBV12-3/TRBV12-4	TRBJ2-3	few	-	TGTGCCGGGAGGGGGAGCACAGATACGCAGTATTTT	CAGRGSTDTQYF
TRBV6-6	TRBJ2-3	-	-	TGTGCCAGCAGTTGGGCTGACGTGGAAGATACGCAGTATTTT	CASSWADVEDTQYF
TRBV2	TRBJ2-2	few	-	TGTGCCAGCAGTGGACAGGAACTTTACACCGGGGAGCTGTTTTTT	CASSGQELYTGELFF
TRBV4-1	TRBJ2-7	many	-	TGCGCCAGCAGCCAAGATAATGCAGGGGCCTACGAGCAGTACTTC	CASSQDNAGAYEQYF
TRBV27	TRBJ2-2	few	-	TGTGCCAGCAGTTTATGGGCAACTGACACCGGGGAGCTGTTTTTT	CASSLWATDTGELFF
TRBV24-1	TRBJ2-3	few	TRBD1	TGTGCCACCAGTGTACAGGGGGCGAGGGGCACAGATACGCAGTATTTT	CATSVQGARGTDTQYF
TRBV19	TRBJ1-4	few	TRBD1	TGTGCCAGTACCCCACAGGGGGCAAATGAAAAACTGTTTTTT	CASTPQGANEKLFF
TRBV7-2	TRBJ2-2	-	-	TGTGCCAGCAGCGTCGGAAACACCGGGGAGCTGTTTTTT	CASSVGNTGELFF
TRBV6-1	TRBJ1-6	-	-	TGTGCCAGCGGTGGGACCGCCGATTCACCCCTCCACTTT	CASGGTADSPLHF
TRBV6-5	TRBJ2-5	few	-	TGTGCCAGCAGTTACTCGACTGGGAGGGAGACCCAGTACTTC	CASSYSTGRETQYF
TRBV5-1	TRBJ2-5	few	TRBD2	TGCGCCAGCAGCTTAGGACTAGCGGGGGGGCCAGGACAAGAGACCCAGTACTTC	CASSLGLAGGPGQETQYF
TRBV7-2	TRBJ2-7	few	TRBD1	TGTGCCAGCAGCTCCCGGGACAGGCGGACCTACGAGCAGTACTTC	CASSSRDRRTYEQYF
TRBV7-2	TRBJ2-5	many	-	TGTGCCAGCAGCTTTGGGGGCGACTTCCAAGAGACCCAGTACTTC	CASSFGGDFQETQYF
TRBV28	TRBJ2-1	many	TRBD2	TGTGCCAGCAGCCGAACTAGCGGGGAGAATGAGCAGTTCTTC	CASSRTSGENEQFF
TRBV14	TRBJ2-1	few	-	TGTGCCAGCAGCCAAGTTTTGTCTGGTGAGCAGTTCTTC	CASSQVLSGEQFF
TRBV7-8	TRBJ1-5	-	TRBD1	TGTGCCAGCAGCCCCGGAAGGGGGCGCAATCAGCCCCAGCATTTT	CASSPGRGRNQPQHF
TRBV29-1	TRBJ2-2	few	TRBD2	TGCAGCGTTGTCCCTGGGGGGGGGACCGGGGAGCTGTTTTTT	CSVVPGGGTGELFF
TRBV29-1	TRBJ1-1	few	TRBD1	TGCAGCGTAACCGACAGGGTTCCTCTGAACACTGAAGCTTTCTTT	CSVTDRVPLNTEAFF
TRBV12-3/TRBV12-4	TRBJ1-1	few	-	TGTGCCAGCACCGAACAGGGTGGCACTGAAGCTTTCTTT	CASTEQGGTEAFF
TRBV6-1	TRBJ1-3	-	-	TGTGCCAGCAGTGAAGCGAGGGGATTAGCTGGAAACACCATATATTTT	CASSEARGLAGNTIYF
TRBV12-3/TRBV12-4	TRBJ2-2	-	-	TGTGCCAGCAGTCCCCACGCGGGATCCGGGGAGCTGTTTTTT	CASSPHAGSGELFF